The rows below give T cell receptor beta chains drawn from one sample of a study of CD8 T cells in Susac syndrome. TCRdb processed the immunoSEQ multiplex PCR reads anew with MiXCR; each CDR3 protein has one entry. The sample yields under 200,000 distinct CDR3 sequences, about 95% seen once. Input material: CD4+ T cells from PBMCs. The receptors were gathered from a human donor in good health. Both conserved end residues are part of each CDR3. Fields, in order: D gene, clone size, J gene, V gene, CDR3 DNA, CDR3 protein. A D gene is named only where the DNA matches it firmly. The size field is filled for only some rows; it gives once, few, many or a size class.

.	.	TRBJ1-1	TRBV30	TGTGCCTGGAGTGACCCCAACACAGCACACACTGAAGCTTTCTTT	CAWSDPNTAHTEAFF
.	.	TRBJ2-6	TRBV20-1	TGCAGTGCCTCGACCCCGGCCAACGTCCTGACTTTC	CSASTPANVLTF
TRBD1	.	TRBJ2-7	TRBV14	TGTGCCAGCACCCAAGGACAGGGGACCTACGAGCAGTACTTC	CASTQGQGTYEQYF
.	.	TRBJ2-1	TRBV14	TGTGCCAGCAGCCATACCCAGCCGCTCAATGAGCAGTTCTTC	CASSHTQPLNEQFF
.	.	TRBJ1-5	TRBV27	TGTGCCAGCAGTGCTGACCGCGGGGGTCTAAATCAGCCCCAGCATTTT	CASSADRGGLNQPQHF
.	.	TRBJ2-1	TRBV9	TGTGCCAGCAGCGTAGGGGCTGAGGGGGGTGAGCAGTTCTTC	CASSVGAEGGEQFF
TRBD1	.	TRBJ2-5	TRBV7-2	TGTGCCAGCAGCTTCTACGGGGACAGCCAAGAGACCCAGTACTTC	CASSFYGDSQETQYF
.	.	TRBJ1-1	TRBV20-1	TGCAGTGCTCCATCCATGAGCACTGAAGCTTTCTTT	CSAPSMSTEAFF
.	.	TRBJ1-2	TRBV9	TGTGCCAGCAGCGTAGCCGGCCTGACAGGAAACTATGGCTACACCTTC	CASSVAGLTGNYGYTF
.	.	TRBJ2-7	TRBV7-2	TGTGCCAGCAGCCAGCGGGCCGGAGAGCAGTACTTC	CASSQRAGEQYF
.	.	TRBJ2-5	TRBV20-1	TGCAGTGCTAGAAGGATAGGGCTGCAAGAGACCCAGTACTTC	CSARRIGLQETQYF
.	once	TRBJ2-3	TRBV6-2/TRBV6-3	TGTGTAGCTAGCTCCCCGCCTGGTACGCAGTATTTT	CVASSPPGTQYF
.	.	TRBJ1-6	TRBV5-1	TGCGCCAGCAGCTCGGGACGGGGCGGAAGATCACCCCTCCACTTT	CASSSGRGGRSPLHF
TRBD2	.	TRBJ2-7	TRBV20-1	TGCAGTGCTACTAGCGGGGGGCCCTACGAGCAGTACTTC	CSATSGGPYEQYF
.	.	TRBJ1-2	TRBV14	TGTGCCAGCAGCCAAAACTTCTATGGCTACACCTTC	CASSQNFYGYTF
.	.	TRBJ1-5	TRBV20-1	TGCAGTGCTAGTTCAGGGTATAATCAGCCCCAGCATTTT	CSASSGYNQPQHF
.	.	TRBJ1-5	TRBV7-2	TGTGCCAGCAGCGAAACAAGTAGCAATCAGCCCCAGCATTTT	CASSETSSNQPQHF
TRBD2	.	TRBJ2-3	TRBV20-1	TGCAGTGCTAGCGGGGGGGCGACAGATACGCAGTATTTT	CSASGGATDTQYF
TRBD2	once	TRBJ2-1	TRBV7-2	TGTGCCATCCGACTAGCGCACGATGAGCAGTTCTTC	CAIRLAHDEQFF
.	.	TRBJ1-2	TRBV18	TGTGCCAGCTCACCAAGTGCGGGGTCTGATGGCTACACCTTC	CASSPSAGSDGYTF
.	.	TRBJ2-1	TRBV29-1	TGCAGCGCTAAGGACAGAGATGGTGGCGATGAGCAGTTCTTC	CSAKDRDGGDEQFF
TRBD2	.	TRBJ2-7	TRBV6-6	TGTGCCAGTTCGAGCGGGGGGGCGAGAGAGCAGTACTTC	CASSSGGAREQYF
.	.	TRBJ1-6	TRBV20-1	TGCAGTGCTGACCCCTTACCCCTCCACTTT	CSADPLPLHF
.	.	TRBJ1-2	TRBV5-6	TGTGCCAGCAGCCAGATAGACTATGGCTACACCTTC	CASSQIDYGYTF
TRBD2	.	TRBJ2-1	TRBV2	TGTGCCAGCAGTGCCGGCCTCTCTAGCGGGGGGGTCGATGAGCAGTTCTTC	CASSAGLSSGGVDEQFF
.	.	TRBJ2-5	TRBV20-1	TGCAGTGCTAGAGATCTCGGGAGCCAGTACTTC	CSARDLGSQYF
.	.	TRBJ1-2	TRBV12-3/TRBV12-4	TGTGCCAGCAGTTTAAAGAGGGCGGAAGGCTACACCTTC	CASSLKRAEGYTF
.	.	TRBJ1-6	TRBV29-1	TGCAGCGTTCGGGACAACTATAATTCACCCCTCCACTTT	CSVRDNYNSPLHF
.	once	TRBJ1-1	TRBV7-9	TGTGCCAGCAGCTTAAAGGGATCGAACACTGAAGCTTTCTTT	CASSLKGSNTEAFF
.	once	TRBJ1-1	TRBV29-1	TGCAGCGTTGCTCCGGTGGACACTGAAGCTTTCTTT	CSVAPVDTEAFF
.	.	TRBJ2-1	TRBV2	TGTGCCAGCAGTGATAGGCAGGACGGAGAGTTCTTC	CASSDRQDGEFF
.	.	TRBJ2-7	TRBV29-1	TGCAGCGTTGTGGGATCTGGGGTCTACGAGCAGTACTTC	CSVVGSGVYEQYF
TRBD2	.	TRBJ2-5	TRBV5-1	TGCGCCAGCAGCTTGTTGCTAGCGGGGAACCAAGAGACCCAGTACTTC	CASSLLLAGNQETQYF
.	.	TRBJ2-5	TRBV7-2	TGTGCCAGCAGCACCTACAGGGGGGGCGGGGAGACCCAGTACTTC	CASSTYRGGGETQYF
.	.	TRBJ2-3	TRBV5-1	TGCGCCAGCAGACCCGGGACCACGCAGGATACGCAGTATTTT	CASRPGTTQDTQYF
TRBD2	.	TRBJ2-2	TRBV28	TGTGCCAGCAGTCCGCTAGCGGGGGGTATCACCGGGGAGCTGTTTTTT	CASSPLAGGITGELFF
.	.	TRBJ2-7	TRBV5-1	TGCGCCAGCAGCTTGGCCAGTCAAGTCCTCGAGCAGTACTTC	CASSLASQVLEQYF
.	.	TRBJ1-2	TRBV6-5	TGTGCCAGCAGTGGGGCAGGGTATGGCTACACCTTC	CASSGAGYGYTF
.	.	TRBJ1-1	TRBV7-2	TGTGCCAGCAGCTTAGCCGCGAACACTGAAGCTTTCTTT	CASSLAANTEAFF
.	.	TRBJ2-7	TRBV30	TGTGCCTGGAGTGTACTCGCACTAGCCGAGCAGTACTTC	CAWSVLALAEQYF